Presented here are 8 T cell receptor beta chains from one specimen sequenced in a study of control samples from healthy donors and cancer patients. Profiling relied on immunoSEQ multiplex PCR, and the TCRdb table lists in-frame clones only, not all of them. The sample carries roughly 150,000 clones, 93% recorded once. Input material: blood. The receptors here all came from a man in his forties or fifties in good health.

V usage is TRBV10-1 and J usage is TRBJ2-1, with 10 bases that match TRBD1. The CDR3 covers 16 residues. CDR1 and CDR2 (germline): WNHNN, SYGVQD (reference sequence). V trimming: 3 bases; J trimming: 7 bases; junction bases outside the gene matches: 9. The CDR3 protein is CASSEVWTGGRNEQFF. DNA of the CDR3: TGCGCCAGCAGTGAAGTATGGACAGGGGGAAGGAATGAGCAGTTCTTC.

The genes are TRBV6-2 or TRBV6-3 and TRBJ1-2; weak D call: TRBD1 (6 bases). This CDR3 is built from 13 residues. V lost 2 bases and J lost 7, with 11 bases in between. Germline CDR1 is MNHEY and CDR2 is SVGEGT. For the CDR3, the DNA is TGTGCCAGCAGTTACCTTGGGGGCGCTGGCTACACCTTC. Amino acids: CASSYLGGAGYTF.

The chain combines TRBV29-1 with TRBJ1-4; maybe TRBD1 (5 bases). Germline V gene data show CDR1 as SQVTM and CDR2 as ANQGSEA. This CDR3 is 12 amino acids long. Trimming shortened V by 7 bases and J by 7 bases, and 13 bases separated the two germline ends. CDR3 nucleotide sequence: TGCAGCGCCGGCGGGGCGCGTGAAAAACTGTTTTTT. As protein: CSAGGAREKLFF.

V and J are TRBV3-1 (or the pseudogene TRBV3-2) and TRBJ1-2, with D unclear. CDR1 and CDR2 from the germline V gene are LGHDT and YNNKEL (reference sequence). CDR3 size: 13 residues. V was clipped by 0 bases and J by 3 bases, with 5 bases between them. CDR3 bases: TGTGCCAGCAGCCAAGAAGGGCACTATGGCTACACCTTC. Its protein product is CASSQEGHYGYTF.

This chain connects TRBV2 to TRBJ2-7; D call uncertain. Trimming left V 7 bases short and J 5 bases short, with 12 bases between. This CDR3 is built from 12 residues. Germline loops: CDR1 SNHLY, CDR2 FYNNEI. CDR3 bases: TGTGCCAGCAATCCTACGAAGAACGAGCAGTACTTC. Its protein is CASNPTKNEQYF.

The V call is TRBV4-1, the J call TRBJ2-3; D is perhaps TRBD1 or TRBD2 (5 bases each). V was clipped by 0 bases and J by 2 bases, with 15 bases between them. This CDR3 is built from 17 residues. The germline gives CDR1 MGHRA, CDR2 YSYEKL. The CDR3 nucleotides are TGCGCCAGCAGCCAAGAGACAGCGGAGTTCTCCACAGATACGCAGTATTTT. Translation gives CASSQETAEFSTDTQYF.

The V gene is TRBV3-1 (or the pseudogene TRBV3-2), the J gene TRBJ2-5; D is ambiguous. V gave up 11 bases and J gave up 5 bases, with 18 bases separating them. This CDR3 spans 13 amino acids. Germline CDR1 reads LGHDT; CDR2 reads YNNKEL (reference sequence). The CDR3 protein is CASRGGWHETQYF. CDR3 bases: TGTGCCTCTCGTGGTGGGTGGCATGAGACCCAGTACTTC.

The chain's CDR3 is CASSLWGSWETQYF. The CDR3 nucleotides are TGTGCCAGCAGCTTATGGGGGTCCTGGGAGACCCAGTACTTC. The chain joins TRBV7-2 to TRBJ2-5; D tentatively fits TRBD1 or TRBD2 (5 bases each). This CDR3 is built from 14 residues. Looked up from germline, CDR1 is SGHTA and CDR2 is FQGNSA. V lost 2 bases and J 5 bases, leaving 12 bases between the germline ends.